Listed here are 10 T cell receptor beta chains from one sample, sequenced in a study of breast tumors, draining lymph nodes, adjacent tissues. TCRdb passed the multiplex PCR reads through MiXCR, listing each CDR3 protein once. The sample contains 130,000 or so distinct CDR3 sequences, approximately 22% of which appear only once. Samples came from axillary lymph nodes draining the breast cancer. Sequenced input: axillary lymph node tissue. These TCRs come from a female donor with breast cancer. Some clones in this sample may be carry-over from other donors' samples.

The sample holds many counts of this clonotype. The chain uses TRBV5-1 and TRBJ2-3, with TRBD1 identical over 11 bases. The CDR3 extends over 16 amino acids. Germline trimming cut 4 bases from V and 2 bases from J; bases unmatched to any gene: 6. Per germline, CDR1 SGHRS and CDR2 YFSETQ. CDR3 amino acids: CASSVGTGGSTDTQYF. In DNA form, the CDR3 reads TGCGCCAGCAGCGTCGGGACAGGGGGTTCCACAGATACGCAGTATTTT.

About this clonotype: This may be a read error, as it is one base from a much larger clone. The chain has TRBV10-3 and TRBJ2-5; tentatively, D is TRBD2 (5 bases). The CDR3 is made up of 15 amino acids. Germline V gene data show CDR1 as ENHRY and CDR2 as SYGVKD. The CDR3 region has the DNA TGTGCCAGCAGTTACTCGATGGGAGACCAAGAGGCCCAGTACTTC. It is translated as CASSYSMGDQEAQYF.

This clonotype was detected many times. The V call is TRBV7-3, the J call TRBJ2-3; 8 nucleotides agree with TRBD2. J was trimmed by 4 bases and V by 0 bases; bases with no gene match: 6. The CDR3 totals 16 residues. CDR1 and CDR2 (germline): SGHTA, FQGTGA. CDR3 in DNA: TGTGCCAGCAGCTTAACTAGCGGGAATTTGGCAGATACGCAGTATTTT. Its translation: CASSLTSGNLADTQYF. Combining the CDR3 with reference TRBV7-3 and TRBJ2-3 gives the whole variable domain GAGVSQTPSNKVTEKGKYVELRCDPISGHTALYWYRQSLGQGPEFLIYFQGTGAADDSGLPNDRFFAVRPEGSVSTLKIQRTERGDSAVYLCASSLTSGNLADTQYFGPGTRLTVL.

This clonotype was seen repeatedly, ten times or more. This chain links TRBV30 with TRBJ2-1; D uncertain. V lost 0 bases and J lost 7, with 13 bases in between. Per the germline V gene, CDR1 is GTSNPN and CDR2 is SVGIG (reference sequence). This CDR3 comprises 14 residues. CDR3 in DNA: TGTGCCTGGAGTGTATCGATGGGGTGGAATGAGCAGTTCTTC. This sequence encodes CAWSVSMGWNEQFF. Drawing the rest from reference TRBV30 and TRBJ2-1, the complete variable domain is SQTIHQWPATLVQPVGSPLSLECTVEGTSNPNLYWYRQAAGRGLQLLFYSVGIGQISSEVPQNLSASRPQDRQFILSSKKLLLSDSGFYLCAWSVSMGWNEQFFGPGTRLTVL.

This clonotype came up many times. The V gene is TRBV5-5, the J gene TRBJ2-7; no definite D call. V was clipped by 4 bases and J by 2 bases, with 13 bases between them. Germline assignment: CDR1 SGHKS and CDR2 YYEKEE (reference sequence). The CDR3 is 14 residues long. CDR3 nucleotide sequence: TGTGCCAGCAGCCCGCTGGTCCGAACCTACGAGCAGTACTTC. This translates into CASSPLVRTYEQYF.

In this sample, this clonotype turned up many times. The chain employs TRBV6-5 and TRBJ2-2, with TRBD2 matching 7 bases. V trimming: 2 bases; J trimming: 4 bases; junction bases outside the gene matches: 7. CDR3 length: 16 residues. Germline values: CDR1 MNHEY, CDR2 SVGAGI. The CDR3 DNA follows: TGTGCCAGCAGTTACCGTAGGACTAGAAGCACCGGGGAGCTGTTTTTT. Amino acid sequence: CASSYRRTRSTGELFF.

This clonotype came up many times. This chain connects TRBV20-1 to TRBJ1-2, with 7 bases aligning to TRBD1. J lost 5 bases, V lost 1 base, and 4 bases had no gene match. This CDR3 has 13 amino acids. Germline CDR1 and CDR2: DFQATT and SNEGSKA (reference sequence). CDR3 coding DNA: TGCAGTGCTAGAGGAAGACAGGGTTATGGCTACACCTTC. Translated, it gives CSARGRQGYGYTF.

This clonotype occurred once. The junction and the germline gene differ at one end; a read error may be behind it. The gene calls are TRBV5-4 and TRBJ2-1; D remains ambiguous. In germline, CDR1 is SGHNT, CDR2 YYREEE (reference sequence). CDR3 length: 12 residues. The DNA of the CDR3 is TGTGTCAGCAGCCTCGTGGGGAATGAGCAGTTCTTC. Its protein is CVSSLVGNEQFF.

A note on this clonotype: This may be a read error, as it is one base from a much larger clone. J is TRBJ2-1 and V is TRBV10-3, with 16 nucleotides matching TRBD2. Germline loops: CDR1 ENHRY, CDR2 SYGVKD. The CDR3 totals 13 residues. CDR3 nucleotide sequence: TGTGCCATCAGTGTGGGACTAGCGGGAGGGGTGCTCTTC. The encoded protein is CAISVGLAGGVLF.

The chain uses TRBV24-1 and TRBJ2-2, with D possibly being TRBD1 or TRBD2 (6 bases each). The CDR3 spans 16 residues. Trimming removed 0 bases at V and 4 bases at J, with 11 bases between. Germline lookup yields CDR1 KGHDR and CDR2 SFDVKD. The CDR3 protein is CATSDLRRGVTGELFF. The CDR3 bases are TGTGCCACCAGTGATTTGCGGAGGGGGGTCACCGGGGAGCTGTTTTTT.